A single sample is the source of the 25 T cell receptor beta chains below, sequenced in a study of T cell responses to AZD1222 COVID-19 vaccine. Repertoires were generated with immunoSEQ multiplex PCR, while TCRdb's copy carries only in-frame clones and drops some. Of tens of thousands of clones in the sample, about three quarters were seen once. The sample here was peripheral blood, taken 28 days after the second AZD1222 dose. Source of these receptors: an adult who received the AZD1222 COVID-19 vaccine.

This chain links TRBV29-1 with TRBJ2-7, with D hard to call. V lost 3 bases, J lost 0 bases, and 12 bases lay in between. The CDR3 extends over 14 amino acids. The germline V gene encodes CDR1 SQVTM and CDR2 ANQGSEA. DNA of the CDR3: TGCAGCGTTGACGTAGGGCGGAGCTCCTACGAGCAGTACTTC. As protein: CSVDVGRSSYEQYF.

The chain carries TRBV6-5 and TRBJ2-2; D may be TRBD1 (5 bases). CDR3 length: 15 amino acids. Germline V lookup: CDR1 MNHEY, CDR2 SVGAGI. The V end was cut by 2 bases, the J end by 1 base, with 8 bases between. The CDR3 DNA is TGTGCCAGCAGTTACAGGGGTAGGAACACCGGGGAGCTGTTTTTT. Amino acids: CASSYRGRNTGELFF.

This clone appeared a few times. In nucleotides, the CDR3 is TGTGCCACCAAGCAGCACCCAAGCGCAGGCACTGAAGCTTTCTTT. This gives the protein CATKQHPSAGTEAFF. The chain recombines TRBV3-1 (or the pseudogene TRBV3-2) with TRBJ1-1; D remains ambiguous. CDR3 length: 15 amino acids. V was cut by 10 bases and J by 4 bases, with 22 bases left in between. The germline V gene has CDR1 LGHDT and CDR2 YNNKEL (reference sequence).

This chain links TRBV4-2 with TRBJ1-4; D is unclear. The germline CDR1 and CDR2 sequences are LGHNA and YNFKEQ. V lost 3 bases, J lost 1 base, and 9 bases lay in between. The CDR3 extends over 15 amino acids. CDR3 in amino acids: CASSHSVETNEKLFF. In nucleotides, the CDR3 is TGTGCCAGCAGCCATTCAGTCGAAACTAATGAAAAACTGTTTTTT.

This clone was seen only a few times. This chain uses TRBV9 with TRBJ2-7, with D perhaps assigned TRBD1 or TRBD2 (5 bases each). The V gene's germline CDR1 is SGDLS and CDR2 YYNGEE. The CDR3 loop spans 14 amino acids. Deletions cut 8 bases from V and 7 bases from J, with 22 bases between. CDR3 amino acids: CARTIGALEEEQYF. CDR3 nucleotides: TGTGCCAGAACTATCGGGGCCCTTGAGGAGGAGCAGTACTTC.

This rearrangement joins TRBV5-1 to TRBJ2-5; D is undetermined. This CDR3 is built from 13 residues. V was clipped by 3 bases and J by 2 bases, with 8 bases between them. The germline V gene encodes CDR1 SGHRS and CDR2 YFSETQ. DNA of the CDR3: TGCGCCAGCAGCTCCCGACAACAAGAGACCCAGTACTTC. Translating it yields CASSSRQQETQYF.

The CDR3 DNA is TGTGCCAGCAGCGCCGGGACAGGGGGCTACGAGCAGTACTTC. This translates into CASSAGTGGYEQYF. The V call is TRBV9, the J call TRBJ2-7; 11 nucleotides align to TRBD1. CDR3 length: 14 amino acids. CDR1 is SGDLS, CDR2 YYNGEE, per germline. Trimming at V came to 3 bases and at J to 3 bases, leaving 2 bases not matched to a gene.

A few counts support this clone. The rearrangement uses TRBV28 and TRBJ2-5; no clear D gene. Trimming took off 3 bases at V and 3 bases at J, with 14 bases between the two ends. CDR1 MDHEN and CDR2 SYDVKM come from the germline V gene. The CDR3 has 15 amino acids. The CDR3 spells CASSFRPEIKETQYF. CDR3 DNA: TGTGCCAGCAGTTTCAGACCAGAAATAAAAGAGACCCAGTACTTC.

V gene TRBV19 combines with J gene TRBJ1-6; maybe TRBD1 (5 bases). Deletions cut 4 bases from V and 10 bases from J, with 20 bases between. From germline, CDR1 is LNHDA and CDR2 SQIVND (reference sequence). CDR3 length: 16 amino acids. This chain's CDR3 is CASSTLAGAVGSPLHF. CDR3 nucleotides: TGTGCCAGTAGTACCCTCGCCGGGGCAGTAGGATCACCCCTCCACTTT.

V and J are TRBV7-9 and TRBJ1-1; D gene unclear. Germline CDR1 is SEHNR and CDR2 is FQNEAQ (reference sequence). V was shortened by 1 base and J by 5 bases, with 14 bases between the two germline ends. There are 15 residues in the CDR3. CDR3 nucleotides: TGTGCCAGCAGCTTAGATGCGGGGTTTGGAACTGAAGCTTTCTTT. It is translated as CASSLDAGFGTEAFF.

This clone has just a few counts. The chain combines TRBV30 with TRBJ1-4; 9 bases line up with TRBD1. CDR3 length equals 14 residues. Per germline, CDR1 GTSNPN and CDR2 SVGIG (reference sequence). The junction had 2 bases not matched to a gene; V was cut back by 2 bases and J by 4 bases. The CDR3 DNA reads TGTGCCTGGAGTAGGACAGGGGTTAATGAAAAACTGTTTTTT. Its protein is CAWSRTGVNEKLFF.

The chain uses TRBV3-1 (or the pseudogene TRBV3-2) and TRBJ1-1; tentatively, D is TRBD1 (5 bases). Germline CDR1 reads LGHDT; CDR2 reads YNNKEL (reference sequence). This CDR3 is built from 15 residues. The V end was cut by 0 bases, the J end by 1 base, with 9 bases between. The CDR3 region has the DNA TGTGCCAGCAGCCAAGATTTGGGGGGGAACACTGAAGCTTTCTTT. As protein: CASSQDLGGNTEAFF.

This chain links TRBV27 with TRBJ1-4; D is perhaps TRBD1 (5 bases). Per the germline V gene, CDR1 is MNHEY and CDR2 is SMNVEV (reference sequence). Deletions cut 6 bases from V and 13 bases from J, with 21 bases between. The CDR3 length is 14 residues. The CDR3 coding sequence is TGTGCCAGCAGGAAGAGGGGACTTGCTGTTCGACTGTTTTTT. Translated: CASRKRGLAVRLFF.

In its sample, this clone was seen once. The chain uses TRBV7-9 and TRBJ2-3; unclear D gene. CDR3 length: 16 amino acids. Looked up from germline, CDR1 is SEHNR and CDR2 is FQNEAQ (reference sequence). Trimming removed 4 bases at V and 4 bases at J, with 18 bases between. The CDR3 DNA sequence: TGTGCCAGCAGCTCAGCCTCAGGCCCTCAGCCAGATACGCAGTATTTT. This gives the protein CASSSASGPQPDTQYF.

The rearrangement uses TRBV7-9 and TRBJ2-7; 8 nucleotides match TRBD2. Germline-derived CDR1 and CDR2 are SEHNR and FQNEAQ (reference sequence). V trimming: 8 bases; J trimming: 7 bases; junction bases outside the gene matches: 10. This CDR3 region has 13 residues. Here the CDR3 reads CASRAGEFTEQYF. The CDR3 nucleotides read TGTGCCAGCCGAGCGGGAGAGTTTACGGAGCAGTACTTC.

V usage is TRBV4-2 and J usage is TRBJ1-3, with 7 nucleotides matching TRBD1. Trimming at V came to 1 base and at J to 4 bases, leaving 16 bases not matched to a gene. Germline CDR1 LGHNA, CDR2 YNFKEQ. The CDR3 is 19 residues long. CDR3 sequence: CASSQGDQTGTARGNTIYF. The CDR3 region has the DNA TGTGCCAGCAGCCAAGGGGATCAAACCGGGACAGCCAGGGGAAACACCATATATTTT.

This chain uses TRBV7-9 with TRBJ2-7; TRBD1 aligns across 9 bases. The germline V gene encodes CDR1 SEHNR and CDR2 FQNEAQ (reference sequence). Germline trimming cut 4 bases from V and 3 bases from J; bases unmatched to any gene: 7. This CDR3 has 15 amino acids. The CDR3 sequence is CASSYSGTGIYEQYF. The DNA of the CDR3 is TGTGCCAGCAGCTACTCTGGGACAGGGATCTACGAGCAGTACTTC.

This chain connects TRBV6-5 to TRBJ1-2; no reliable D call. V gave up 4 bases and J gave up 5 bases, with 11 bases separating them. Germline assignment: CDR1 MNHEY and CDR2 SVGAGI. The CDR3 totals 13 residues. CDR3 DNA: TGTGCCAGCAGTTCCTATACAGAGTATGGCTACACCTTC. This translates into CASSSYTEYGYTF.

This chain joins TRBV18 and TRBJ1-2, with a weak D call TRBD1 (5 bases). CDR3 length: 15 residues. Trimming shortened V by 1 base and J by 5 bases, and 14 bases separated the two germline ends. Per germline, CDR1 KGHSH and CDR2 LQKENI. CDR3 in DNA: TGTGCCAGCTCACCACAAGAGGAAGGGACTTATGGCTACACCTTC. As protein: CASSPQEEGTYGYTF. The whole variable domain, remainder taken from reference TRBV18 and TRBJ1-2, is NAGVMQNPRHLVRRRGQEARLRCSPMKGHSHVYWYRQLPEEGLKFMVYLQKENIIDESGMPKERFSAEFPKEGPSILRIQQVVRGDSAAYFCASSPQEEGTYGYTFGSGTRLTVV.

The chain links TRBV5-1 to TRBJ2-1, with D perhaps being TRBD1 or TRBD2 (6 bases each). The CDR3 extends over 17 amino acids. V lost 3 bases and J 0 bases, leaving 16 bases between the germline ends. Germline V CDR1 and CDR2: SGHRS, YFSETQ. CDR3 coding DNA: TGCGCCAGCAGCTCCCCCGGGGGCCTAAGCTCCTACAATGAGCAGTTCTTC. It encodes CASSSPGGLSSYNEQFF.

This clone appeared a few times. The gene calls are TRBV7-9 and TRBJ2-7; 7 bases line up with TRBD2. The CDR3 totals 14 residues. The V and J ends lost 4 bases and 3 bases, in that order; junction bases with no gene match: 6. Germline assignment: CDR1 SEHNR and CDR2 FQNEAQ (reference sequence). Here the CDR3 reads CASSSPGGDYEQYF. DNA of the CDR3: TGTGCCAGCAGCTCCCCGGGGGGAGACTACGAGCAGTACTTC.

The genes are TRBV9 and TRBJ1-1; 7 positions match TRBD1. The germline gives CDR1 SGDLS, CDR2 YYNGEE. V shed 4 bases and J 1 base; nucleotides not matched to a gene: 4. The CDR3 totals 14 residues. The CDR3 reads CASSSGTENTEAFF. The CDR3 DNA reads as TGTGCCAGCAGCTCAGGGACAGAGAACACTGAAGCTTTCTTT.

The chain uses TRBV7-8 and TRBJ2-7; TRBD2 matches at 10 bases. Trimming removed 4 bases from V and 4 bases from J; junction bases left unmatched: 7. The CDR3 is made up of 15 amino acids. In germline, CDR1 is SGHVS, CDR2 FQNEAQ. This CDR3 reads CASSSGGLAAYEQYF. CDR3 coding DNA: TGTGCCAGCAGCTCCGGAGGACTAGCGGCTTACGAGCAGTACTTC. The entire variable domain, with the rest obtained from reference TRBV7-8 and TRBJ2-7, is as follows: GAGVSQSPRYKVAKRGQDVALRCDPISGHVSLFWYQQALGQGPEFLTYFQNEAQLDKSGLPSDRFFAERPEGSVSTLKIQRTQQEDSAVYLCASSSGGLAAYEQYFGPGTRLTVT.

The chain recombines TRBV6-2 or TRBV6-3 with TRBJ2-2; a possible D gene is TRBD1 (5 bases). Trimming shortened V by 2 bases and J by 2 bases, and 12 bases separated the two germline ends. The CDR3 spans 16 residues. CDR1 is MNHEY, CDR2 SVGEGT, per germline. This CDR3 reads CASSYPTVSNTGELFF. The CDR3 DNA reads TGTGCCAGCAGTTACCCGACAGTCTCAAACACCGGGGAGCTGTTTTTT.

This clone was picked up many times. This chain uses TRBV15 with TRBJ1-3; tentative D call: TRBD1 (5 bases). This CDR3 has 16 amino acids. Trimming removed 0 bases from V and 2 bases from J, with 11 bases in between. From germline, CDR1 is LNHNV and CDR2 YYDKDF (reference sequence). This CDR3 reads CATSRDRAGAGNTIYF. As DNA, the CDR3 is TGTGCCACCAGCAGAGACCGAGCGGGGGCTGGAAACACCATATATTTT.